This T cell receptor beta chain was obtained from a study of T-cell memory formation after mild COVID-19. General observations from the study: Still unconfirmed is whether the second-wave clones peaking on day 37 recognized SARS-CoV-2. The study found contracting CD4+ clones mainly in CM and EM and contracting CD8+ clones in EMRA.

The length of the CDR3 is 15 residues. V shed 4 bases and J shed 2 bases, with 14 bases lying between them. CDR1 SGHTA and CDR2 FQGTGA come from the germline V gene. TCRdb re-derived calls from the 5' RACE reads in MiXCR, one entry per CDR3 protein. This table has about 190,000 distinct CDR3 sequences, about 16% appearing once. Regarding this clonotype: The antigen remains unidentified.

The sample comprised PBMCs or a T cell subset sorted from them (not recorded which). This TCR was recovered from an adult woman who had mild COVID-19 (a few samples of this study predate the infection). Cell type and time point are not known. The chain is built from TRBV7-3 and TRBJ2-5; D is uncertain. CDR3 in amino acids: CASSSSYIGQETQYF. CDR3 DNA sequence: TGTGCCAGCAGCTCCAGCTACATTGGACAAGAGACCCAGTACTTC.